The 9 T cell receptor beta chains below come from one sample, sequenced in a study of blood T cells in healthy people across ages. Alongside a J-beta primer mix, a sample-barcoded 5' primer served in a second PCR lasting about 7 to 11 cycles. TCRdb ran MiXCR on the 5' RACE reads and lists one entry per CDR3 protein. The table lists 800,000 or so distinct CDR3 sequences, around 45% of them singletons. The sequenced sample was blood. These receptors were taken from an elderly man in good health.

There are a few counts of this clonotype. The genes are TRBV7-8 and TRBJ2-1; 9 bases line up with TRBD2. CDR1 and CDR2 (germline): SGHVS, FQNEAQ. The CDR3 loop spans 16 amino acids. Losses at the gene ends were 5 bases for V and 5 bases for J; bases not matched to a gene: 10. The CDR3 loop reads CASSTLTSGRNNEQFF. CDR3 nucleotides: TGTGCCAGCAGCACGTTGACTAGCGGTCGAAACAATGAGCAGTTCTTC.

This clonotype was seen a few times. The V call is TRBV5-1, the J call TRBJ1-1, with D unclear. Deletions cut 0 bases from V and 2 bases from J, with 11 bases between. Germline CDR1 is SGHRS and CDR2 is YFSETQ. The CDR3 is 15 residues long. The CDR3 region has the DNA TGCGCCAGCAGCTTGGCCCTCCGTTCTAACACTGAAGCTTTCTTT. Its protein product is CASSLALRSNTEAFF.

This clonotype was detected a few times. This sequence joins TRBV27 and TRBJ1-2, with unresolved D. The CDR3 consists of 14 residues. The V end lost 3 bases, the J end lost 8 bases, and 16 bases lay between the germline ends. Germline lookup yields CDR1 MNHEY and CDR2 SMNVEV (reference sequence). The CDR3 coding sequence is TGTGCCAGCAGTTTTAACGGGAGAGCGGAGGGCTACACCTTC. This codes for CASSFNGRAEGYTF.

This clonotype was seen a handful of times. CDR3 region: CASSLKPTSNTGELFF. CDR3 DNA sequence: TGTGCCAGCAGTTTAAAACCGACCTCGAACACCGGGGAGCTGTTTTTT. V gene TRBV27 combines with J gene TRBJ2-2; no firm D call. The CDR3 runs to 16 residues. The V end lost 2 bases, the J end lost 0 bases, and 10 bases lay between the germline ends. In germline, CDR1 is MNHEY, CDR2 SMNVEV (reference sequence).

This clonotype was found many times. The V and J genes are TRBV29-1 and TRBJ2-5; 9 bases are shared with TRBD1. Germline V gene lookup returns CDR1 SQVTM and CDR2 ANQGSEA. The CDR3 consists of 13 residues. After removal of 7 bases from V and 6 bases from J, the junction contained 9 bases not matched to a gene. CDR3 protein: CSGADRGLKTQYF. DNA of the CDR3: TGCAGCGGGGCGGACAGGGGACTGAAGACCCAGTACTTC.

The table lists this clonotype with a few counts. The rearrangement uses TRBV7-2 and TRBJ2-7, with TRBD2 identical over 16 bases. With V trimmed by 0 bases and J by 4 bases, 3 bases remained unmatched. CDR1 SGHTA and CDR2 FQGNSA come from the germline V gene. The CDR3 spans 17 residues. The chain's CDR3 is CASSLAGTSGRGYEQYF. DNA for the CDR3: TGTGCCAGCAGCTTAGCGGGGACTAGCGGGAGGGGGTACGAGCAGTACTTC. Drawing the rest from reference TRBV7-2 and TRBJ2-7, the complete variable domain is GAGVSQSPSNKVTEKGKDVELRCDPISGHTALYWYRQSLGQGLEFLIYFQGNSAPDKSGLPSDRFSAERTGGSVSTLTIQRTQQEDSAVYLCASSLAGTSGRGYEQYFGPGTRLTVT.

The rearrangement joins TRBV29-1 to TRBJ2-1; TRBD2 aligns across 13 bases. In germline, CDR1 is SQVTM, CDR2 ANQGSEA. The CDR3 runs 15 residues. V was clipped by 4 bases and J by 8 bases; unmatched bases: 8. Written as DNA, the CDR3 is TGCAGCGTTGGGACTAGCGGGAGCCGATTCGATGAGCAGTTCTTC. It encodes CSVGTSGSRFDEQFF.

This chain joins TRBV20-1 and TRBJ1-5, with 11 bases fitting TRBD1. This CDR3 region has 15 residues. Germline V CDR1 and CDR2: DFQATT, SNEGSKA (reference sequence). The V segment lost 6 bases and the J segment 3 bases; nucleotides outside the gene matches: 7. The CDR3 loop is CSATGQGAYNQPQHF. The CDR3 DNA follows: TGCAGTGCCACTGGACAGGGGGCGTACAATCAGCCCCAGCATTTT.

The genes are TRBV3-1 and TRBJ2-7; D gene ambiguous. CDR3 length: 13 amino acids. The V end was cut by 2 bases, the J end by 9 bases, with 14 bases between. The germline V gene encodes CDR1 LGHDT and CDR2 YNNKEL (reference sequence). CDR3 bases: TGTGCCAGCAGCCAAACAAGGGCCGGCGGGCAGTACTTC. Protein: CASSQTRAGGQYF.